Given below is one T cell receptor beta chain in context. Its specificity is unknown. TCRdb reprocessed the RACE reads via MiXCR and lists one record per CDR3 protein. The table lists 95,000 to 150,000 distinct CDR3 sequences, approximately 13% of them singletons. The sample comes from a study of human T cells and chemical hapten exposure. On the study more broadly: Chiefly women, the patients showed alopecia areata, totalis or universalis.

Time point noted: pre-sensitization, week 0. Sample treatment: therapeutic diphenylcyclopropenone sensitization with weekly scalp DPC. Suited to DPC and affected by alopecia, the donors ranged from 18 to 70 years old. Broader study findings: Given that the donors had alopecia, their immune response may differ from that seen in healthy people.

The sequence came from a woman between 18 and 29 years old with alopecia areata. Some clones in this sample may be carry-over from other donors' samples. The sample in question was whole blood, obtained in connection with sensitization to the hapten diphenylcyclopropenone (DPC).

CDR3 protein: CASSVGTINTEAFF. The CDR3 DNA follows: TGTGCCAGCAGCGTAGGGACAATTAACACTGAAGCTTTCTTT. The chain carries TRBV9 and TRBJ1-1; possible D gene TRBD1, 5 bases. The ends were cut back, 0 bases at V and 2 bases at J, with 8 bases in the middle. This CDR3 is built from 14 residues. Germline CDR1 is SGDLS and CDR2 is YYNGEE.